The clone carrying this TCR beta chain was found once. The sample is drawn from a study of Ad26.COV2.S vaccination and SARS-CoV-2 variants. The data were produced by immunoSEQ multiplex PCR, yet TCRdb's version contains in-frame clones alone and is incomplete. The table has 350,000 to 600,000 clones, 80% to 90% seen once. This CDR3 is 15 amino acids long. Germline values: CDR1 MNHEY, CDR2 SVGAGI. Trimming pared 7 bases from V and 5 bases from J, leaving 20 bases between. Described treatment: roughly 18 received Ad26.COV2.S at low or high dose, single or two shots; 5 received placebo; per-sample allocation not given. Repertoires come from day 63 after the first vaccine or placebo injection. Aged 18-55 years, donor was enrolled in Boston in 2020.

The chain recombines TRBV6-5 with TRBJ1-2; D is uncertain. The receptor was derived from a person between 18 and 65 years old who received the Ad26.COV2.S COVID-19 vaccine or a placebo. The source material was peripheral blood, sampled in a trial of Ad26.COV2.S vaccine versus placebo. As DNA, the CDR3 is TGTGCCAGCACCGCCGCCGGCTTGACGGATTATGGCTACACCTTC. It translates to CASTAAGLTDYGYTF.